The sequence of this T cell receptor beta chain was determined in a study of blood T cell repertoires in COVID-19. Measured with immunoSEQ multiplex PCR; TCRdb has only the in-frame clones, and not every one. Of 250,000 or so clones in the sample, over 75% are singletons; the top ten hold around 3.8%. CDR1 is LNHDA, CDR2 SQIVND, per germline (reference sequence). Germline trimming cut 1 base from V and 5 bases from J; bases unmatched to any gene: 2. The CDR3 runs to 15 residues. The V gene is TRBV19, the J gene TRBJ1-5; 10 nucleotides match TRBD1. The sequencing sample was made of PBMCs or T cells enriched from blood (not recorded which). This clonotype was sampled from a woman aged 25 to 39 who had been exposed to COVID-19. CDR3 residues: CASSIATGGHQPQHF. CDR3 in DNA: TGTGCCAGTAGTATAGCGACAGGGGGCCATCAGCCCCAGCATTTT.